Shown below are 21 T cell receptor beta chains from a single sample sequenced in a study of T cell changes during pregnancy in multiple sclerosis. Clones were sequenced by immunoSEQ multiplex PCR, and TCRdb holds only the in-frame ones, with some missing. This table holds 70,000 or so clones, about nine tenths found once. The specimen comprised CD4+ T cells from peripheral blood mononuclear cells, sampled after pregnancy. The receptors stem from a female donor with multiple sclerosis, enrolled in a pregnancy study.

V and J are TRBV29-1 and TRBJ2-5, with D possibly matching TRBD1 (6 bases). This CDR3 region has 12 residues. Germline V gene sequence: CDR1 SQVTM, CDR2 ANQGSEA. This CDR3 reads CSVGTIQETQYF. The CDR3 DNA is TGCAGTGTAGGGACAATTCAAGAGACCCAGTACTTC.

The chain has TRBV7-8 and TRBJ2-3; 11 nucleotides agree with TRBD2. The CDR3 extends over 19 amino acids. Trimming removed 1 base from V and 0 bases from J; junction bases left unmatched: 9. The germline V gene has CDR1 SGHVS and CDR2 FQNEAQ. CDR3 sequence reads: CASSLVASGGFYSTDTQYF. In DNA form, the CDR3 reads TGTGCCAGCAGCTTAGTTGCTAGCGGGGGGTTTTATAGCACAGATACGCAGTATTTT. Variable domain in full (rest from reference TRBV7-8 and TRBJ2-3): GAGVSQSPRYKVAKRGQDVALRCDPISGHVSLFWYQQALGQGPEFLTYFQNEAQLDKSGLPSDRFFAERPEGSVSTLKIQRTQQEDSAVYLCASSLVASGGFYSTDTQYFGPGTRLTVL.

The chain's CDR3 is CASSIYMNTEAFF. The DNA of the CDR3 is TGTGCCAGTAGTATTTATATGAACACTGAAGCTTTCTTT. The chain recombines TRBV19 with TRBJ1-1, with D unclear. Germline V gene sequence: CDR1 LNHDA, CDR2 SQIVND (reference sequence). Trimming removed 3 bases at V and 0 bases at J, with 5 bases between. The length of the CDR3 is 13 residues.

CDR3 nucleotides: TGCGCCAGCAGCTTGGGGACAGGGAAGATACACGAGCAGTACTTC. Its translation is CASSLGTGKIHEQYF. V gene TRBV5-1 combines with J gene TRBJ2-7, with 8 bases lining up with TRBD1. Losses at the gene ends were 0 bases for V and 5 bases for J; bases not matched to a gene: 7. The CDR3 consists of 15 residues. Germline V lookup: CDR1 SGHRS, CDR2 YFSETQ.

CDR3: CAIREGLAVYNEQFF. CDR3 nucleotide sequence: TGTGCCATCCGGGAGGGACTAGCGGTATACAATGAGCAGTTCTTC. This rearrangement joins TRBV10-3 to TRBJ2-1; 11 nucleotides agree with TRBD2. Germline CDR1 is ENHRY and CDR2 is SYGVKD. The CDR3 has 15 residues. Unmatched junction bases numbered 7, after V lost 8 bases and J lost 4 bases.

The rearrangement uses TRBV7-2 and TRBJ1-6; D gene ambiguous. Germline V gene sequence: CDR1 SGHTA, CDR2 FQGNSA. This CDR3 is 15 amino acids long. V lost 5 bases and J lost 10, with 18 bases in between. The CDR3 protein is CASSPPPKGGSPLHF. The DNA of the CDR3 is TGTGCCAGCAGCCCTCCCCCTAAGGGCGGGTCACCCCTCCACTTT.

The chain couples TRBV5-4 to TRBJ1-3; D perhaps matches TRBD1 (6 bases). CDR1 and CDR2 from the germline V gene are SGHNT and YYREEE (reference sequence). V lost 4 bases, J lost 2 bases, and 16 bases lay in between. The CDR3 totals 16 residues. The CDR3 sequence is CASSPSQGYPGNTIYF. The CDR3 DNA follows: TGTGCCAGCAGCCCCTCACAGGGCTACCCTGGAAACACCATATATTTT.

This chain connects TRBV9 to TRBJ2-3; 8 bases line up with TRBD2. There are 15 residues in the CDR3. The V and J ends lost 1 base and 1 base, in that order; junction bases with no gene match: 2. Germline CDR1 is SGDLS and CDR2 is YYNGEE. CDR3 bases: TGTGCCAGCAGCGTAATAGCGGGGCGCACAGATACGCAGTATTTT. Translating it yields CASSVIAGRTDTQYF. The full variable domain, in which reference TRBV9 and TRBJ2-3 provide the parts outside the CDR3, is DSGVTQTPKHLITATGQRVTLRCSPRSGDLSVYWYQQSLDQGLQFLIQYYNGEERAKGNILERFSAQQFPDLHSELNLSSLELGDSALYFCASSVIAGRTDTQYFGPGTRLTVL.

The count of this clone is one. The chain uses TRBV28 and TRBJ1-2; D is undetermined. The germline V gene has CDR1 MDHEN and CDR2 SYDVKM. V gave up 8 bases and J gave up 8 bases, with 15 bases separating them. The CDR3 length is 12 residues. This CDR3 is CASQEATLGYTF. CDR3 DNA: TGTGCCAGCCAAGAGGCCACCCTAGGCTACACCTTC.

The chain links TRBV28 to TRBJ2-5; a possible D gene is TRBD2 (5 bases). The V gene's germline CDR1 is MDHEN and CDR2 SYDVKM. Between the trimmed V and J ends, which lost 3 bases and 11 bases, there was a span of 19 bases. This CDR3 contains 14 residues. DNA for the CDR3: TGTGCCAGCAGTTTCAAGCTACCCGGTAGGGAGCAGTACTTC. Amino acid sequence: CASSFKLPGREQYF.

This chain connects TRBV19 to TRBJ2-1; 7 bases align to TRBD2. The junction had 6 bases not matched to a gene; V was cut back by 3 bases and J by 4 bases. Germline loops: CDR1 LNHDA, CDR2 SQIVND (reference sequence). The CDR3 loop spans 15 amino acids. The CDR3 loop is CASSMTAGEYNEQFF. The CDR3, as DNA: TGTGCCAGTAGTATGACGGCGGGAGAATACAATGAGCAGTTCTTC.

The CDR3 DNA reads as TGTGCCAGCAGTGATAACCGGGACAGGGGTGTATCCTACAATGAGCAGTTCTTC. Its translation: CASSDNRDRGVSYNEQFF. V gene TRBV6-1 combines with J gene TRBJ2-1; 10 nucleotides agree with TRBD1. The V segment lost 3 bases and the J segment 1 base; nucleotides outside the gene matches: 9. This CDR3 contains 18 residues. The V gene's germline CDR1 is MNHNS and CDR2 SASEGT.

This clone was seen a single time. The identical CDR3 is also encoded by other nucleotide sequences in the sample. The V and J genes are TRBV30 and TRBJ1-3; TRBD1 might be the D (6 bases). Trimming removed 2 bases at V and 0 bases at J, with 11 bases between. Germline V gene lookup returns CDR1 GTSNPN and CDR2 SVGIG (reference sequence). This CDR3 is 15 amino acids long. DNA for the CDR3: TGTGCCTGGAGTAGGGGGACCCCCTCTGGAAACACCATATATTTT. The encoded protein is CAWSRGTPSGNTIYF.

The chain joins TRBV10-2 to TRBJ2-3, with TRBD2 matching 8 bases. There are 17 residues in the CDR3. The V and J ends lost 3 bases and 1 base, in that order; junction bases with no gene match: 9. Germline V gene data show CDR1 as WSHSY and CDR2 as SAAADI. CDR3 DNA: TGCGCCAGCAGTGACCCACAAGGTAGCGGGGGCACAGATACGCAGTATTTT. Amino acids: CASSDPQGSGGTDTQYF.

This chain uses TRBV5-1 with TRBJ2-1; 8 positions agree with TRBD2. The V and J ends lost 6 bases and 9 bases, in that order; junction bases with no gene match: 17. This CDR3 spans 16 amino acids. Germline CDR1 SGHRS, CDR2 YFSETQ. In nucleotides, the CDR3 is TGCGCCAGCACGGGGGCGACTAGAGGCCGGGGGGGTGAGCAGTTCTTC. This sequence encodes CASTGATRGRGGEQFF. Complete variable domain (other parts from reference TRBV5-1 and TRBJ2-1): KAGVTQTPRYLIKTRGQQVTLSCSPISGHRSVSWYQQTPGQGLQFLFEYFSETQRNKGNFPGRFSGRQFSNSRSEMNVSTLELGDSALYLCASTGATRGRGGEQFFGPGTRLTVL.

CDR3 loop: CASSLGGTDYGYTF. The DNA of the CDR3 is TGTGCCAGCAGTTTAGGGGGGACAGATTATGGCTACACCTTC. The rearrangement uses TRBV28 and TRBJ1-2, with 7 bases that match TRBD1. V lost 2 bases and J lost 5; bases outside the gene matches: 5. The CDR3 sequence is 14 residues long. Germline V gives CDR1 MDHEN, CDR2 SYDVKM.

The V call is TRBV5-1, the J call TRBJ1-1; 10 bases agree with TRBD1. CDR1 is SGHRS and CDR2 is YFSETQ in the germline V gene. The CDR3 loop spans 17 amino acids. V gave up 3 bases and J gave up 5 bases; unmatched junction bases: 13. The CDR3 coding sequence is TGCGCCAGCAGCTCTTCGGGACAGGGGAAGTCGGGAACTGAAGCTTTCTTT. This encodes CASSSSGQGKSGTEAFF.

Here the CDR3 DNA reads TGCAGCGTTGCCGCTTTCGGGACCCAGTACTTC. Translation gives CSVAAFGTQYF. The chain has TRBV29-1 and TRBJ2-5; D unclear. V lost 4 bases to trimming and J lost 7 bases, with 10 bases between them. This CDR3 has 11 amino acids. Germline V CDR1 and CDR2: SQVTM, ANQGSEA.

A note on this clone: The same CDR3 is also encoded by other DNA sequences in this sample. The DNA of the CDR3 is TGTGCCAGCAGGCGAAACACTGAAGCTTTCTTT. Its translation: CASRRNTEAFF. The chain recombines TRBV6-5 with TRBJ1-1; no clear D. The CDR3 length is 11 residues. The germline gives CDR1 MNHEY, CDR2 SVGAGI. V was shortened by 6 bases and J by 2 bases, with 4 bases between the two germline ends.

The V gene is TRBV18, the J gene TRBJ2-6; possibly TRBD2 for D (5 bases). Trimming stripped 1 base from V and 0 bases from J, with 7 bases between. Per germline, CDR1 KGHSH and CDR2 LQKENI. There are 16 residues in the CDR3. The CDR3 loop is CASSPLGNSGANVLTF. DNA of the CDR3: TGTGCCAGCTCACCACTCGGGAACTCTGGGGCCAACGTCCTGACTTTC. Based on the CDR3 plus reference TRBV18 and TRBJ2-6, the full variable domain is NAGVMQNPRHLVRRRGQEARLRCSPMKGHSHVYWYRQLPEEGLKFMVYLQKENIIDESGMPKERFSAEFPKEGPSILRIQQVVRGDSAAYFCASSPLGNSGANVLTFGAGSRLTVL.

This clone has more than one count but fewer than ten. The chain recombines TRBV10-3 with TRBJ1-5; 7 positions agree with TRBD1. The CDR3 contains 13 residues. The V segment lost 10 bases and the J segment 4 bases; nucleotides outside the gene matches: 7. Germline loops: CDR1 ENHRY, CDR2 SYGVKD. Here the CDR3 reads CATTGAGNQPQHF. The CDR3, as DNA: TGTGCCACTACAGGGGCAGGTAATCAGCCCCAGCATTTT.